These 25 T cell receptor beta chains were all obtained from the same sample, sequenced in a study of blood T cell repertoires in COVID-19. The repertoire was sequenced with immunoSEQ multiplex PCR; TCRdb's copy has only in-frame clones and lacks some. The data show roughly 150,000 clones, roughly nine tenths seen once. The sequencing input was peripheral blood. The origin of the receptors is a human donor in a cohort sampled during active COVID-19.

This CDR3 reads CASSPSHSGTVYGYTF. The CDR3, as DNA: TGTGCCAGCAGTCCCTCACATTCCGGGACAGTTTATGGCTACACCTTC. The genes are TRBV9 and TRBJ1-2, with 7 bases that match TRBD1. Germline V gene lookup returns CDR1 SGDLS and CDR2 YYNGEE. The CDR3 covers 16 residues. V lost 5 bases to trimming and J lost 5 bases; unmatched junction nucleotides: 15.

V gene TRBV9 combines with J gene TRBJ2-5, with 8 positions matching TRBD2. Per germline, CDR1 SGDLS and CDR2 YYNGEE. The J segment lost 2 bases and the V segment lost 0 bases, leaving 6 bases of the junction unmatched. The CDR3 is 16 residues long. The CDR3: CASSVGRGGVQETQYF. The CDR3 nucleotides read TGTGCCAGCAGCGTAGGACGGGGGGGAGTGCAAGAGACCCAGTACTTC.

Only one count was recorded for this clone. The V and J genes are TRBV12-3 or TRBV12-4 and TRBJ1-4; no definite D call. This CDR3 is 11 amino acids long. V lost 5 bases and J lost 8, with 6 bases in between. CDR3 in DNA: TGTGCCAGCAGTCCCGGGGAAAAACTGTTTTTT. Translating it yields CASSPGEKLFF.

The chain combines TRBV6-5 with TRBJ1-2, with unresolved D. CDR3 length: 14 amino acids. The ends were cut back, 4 bases at V and 8 bases at J, with 17 bases in the middle. CDR1 is MNHEY, CDR2 SVGAGI, per germline. In DNA form, the CDR3 reads TGTGCCAGCAGTTTAGTCTCGGGGAGTGAGGGCTACACCTTC. Its translation: CASSLVSGSEGYTF.

This chain connects TRBV18 to TRBJ2-5; 8 nucleotides line up with TRBD2. The germline CDR1 and CDR2 sequences are KGHSH and LQKENI. The CDR3 is 16 amino acids. V was pared by 3 bases and J by 1 base, with 7 bases of the junction left unmatched. CDR3 in DNA: TGTGCCAGCTCACCGTTAGCGGGGACACCCCAAGAGACCCAGTACTTC. Translating it yields CASSPLAGTPQETQYF.

This clone was seen only once. This chain connects TRBV4-3 to TRBJ1-5; D not resolved. The CDR3 is 15 amino acids. V lost 0 bases, J lost 1 base, and 7 bases lay in between. Germline CDR1 is LGHNA and CDR2 is YSLEER. The CDR3 loop reads CASSQDGFSNQPQHF. CDR3 DNA: TGCGCCAGCAGCCAAGATGGCTTCAGCAATCAGCCCCAGCATTTT.

This clone has only a few counts. This chain connects TRBV30 to TRBJ2-7; possible D gene TRBD2, 5 bases. Per the germline V gene, CDR1 is GTSNPN and CDR2 is SVGIG (reference sequence). The CDR3 consists of 13 residues. Trimming removed 2 bases from V and 3 bases from J, with 11 bases in between. The CDR3 protein is CAWSTGNHYEQYF. In DNA, the CDR3 is TGTGCCTGGAGTACGGGGAACCACTACGAGCAGTACTTC.

The chain carries TRBV7-9 and TRBJ2-5; weak D call: TRBD2 (6 bases). Germline CDR1 is SEHNR and CDR2 is FQNEAQ (reference sequence). Trimming shortened V by 3 bases and J by 5 bases, and 13 bases separated the two germline ends. CDR3 length: 14 residues. The CDR3 DNA is TGTGCCAGCAGCTTGGGACTGCTAGGGGAGACCCAGTACTTC. It codes for CASSLGLLGETQYF.

The gene calls are TRBV6-2 or TRBV6-3 and TRBJ1-3; the D gene is possibly TRBD1 (6 bases). The CDR3 spans 18 residues. Germline CDR1 reads MNHEY; CDR2 reads SVGEGT. V was cut by 6 bases and J by 1 base, with 22 bases left in between. For the CDR3, the DNA is TGTGCCAGCAGCTATGGATGGACAGCCTTCGGATCTGGAAACACCATATATTTT. The encoded protein is CASSYGWTAFGSGNTIYF.

The V gene is TRBV7-3, the J gene TRBJ2-3; perhaps TRBD2 as D (5 bases). V shed 5 bases and J shed 4 bases, with 13 bases lying between them. The germline gives CDR1 SGHTA, CDR2 FQGTGA. The CDR3 is 14 residues long. The DNA of the CDR3 is TGTGCCAGCAGCCCCTATGGAGGAGCAGATACGCAGTATTTT. Translated, it gives CASSPYGGADTQYF.

The rearrangement joins TRBV6-5 to TRBJ2-7; 9 bases align to TRBD1. V was clipped by 6 bases and J by 4 bases; unmatched bases: 7. This CDR3 comprises 14 residues. CDR1 MNHEY and CDR2 SVGAGI come from the germline V gene. CDR3 sequence: CASSLGTGKYEQYF. In DNA form, the CDR3 reads TGTGCCAGCAGCCTGGGGACAGGGAAATACGAGCAGTACTTC.

The chain links TRBV5-1 to TRBJ1-1, with TRBD1 identical over 7 bases. The junction had 8 bases not matched to a gene; V was cut back by 1 base and J by 8 bases. This CDR3 is 14 amino acids long. CDR1 and CDR2 (germline): SGHRS, YFSETQ. In nucleotides, the CDR3 is TGCGCCAGCAGCTTGCAAAAGGGGGCAGACGAAGCTTTCTTT. It is translated as CASSLQKGADEAFF.

V is TRBV5-1 and J is TRBJ2-2; 10 positions match TRBD1. Per germline, CDR1 SGHRS and CDR2 YFSETQ. The CDR3 has 15 amino acids. Losses at the gene ends were 5 bases for V and 3 bases for J; bases not matched to a gene: 4. CDR3 nucleotides: TGCGCCAGCAGGGACGGGACAGGGGACACCGGGGAGCTGTTTTTT. Protein: CASRDGTGDTGELFF.

The chain joins TRBV6-1 to TRBJ2-4, with no clear D. Germline V gives CDR1 MNHNS, CDR2 SASEGT. The V end lost 2 bases, the J end lost 4 bases, and 3 bases lay between the germline ends. The CDR3 sequence is 12 residues long. CDR3 loop: CASSELKNIQYF. Written as DNA, the CDR3 is TGTGCCAGCAGTGAACTAAAAAACATTCAGTACTTC.

The V and J genes are TRBV5-6 and TRBJ1-1, with a tentative D call TRBD1 (6 bases). From germline, CDR1 is SGHDT and CDR2 YYEEEE. V was cut by 8 bases and J by 5 bases, with 22 bases left in between. The CDR3 loop spans 15 amino acids. Here the CDR3 reads CASRPSLKGGTEAFF. The CDR3 nucleotides are TGTGCCAGTAGACCCTCGTTAAAGGGGGGGACTGAAGCTTTCTTT.

The rearrangement uses TRBV10-3 and TRBJ2-1, with D possibly TRBD2 on 6 matching bases. The germline V gene has CDR1 ENHRY and CDR2 SYGVKD. This CDR3 spans 13 amino acids. V lost 4 bases and J lost 8, with 12 bases in between. CDR3 nucleotide sequence: TGTGCCATCAGTGGATCTAGCGCTTATGAGCAGTTCTTC. It encodes CAISGSSAYEQFF.

The chain joins TRBV28 to TRBJ2-7, with TRBD1 matching over 7 bases. V dropped 4 bases and J dropped 2; count of bases not matched to a gene: 11. The V gene's germline CDR1 is MDHEN and CDR2 SYDVKM. There are 16 residues in the CDR3. CDR3 residues: CASSSPRQGPPYEQYF. The CDR3 DNA reads as TGTGCCAGCAGTTCCCCCCGACAGGGACCCCCCTACGAGCAGTACTTC.

The rearrangement joins TRBV7-2 to TRBJ2-7, with D possibly TRBD2 on 5 matching bases. V was clipped by 2 bases and J by 3 bases, with 17 bases between them. This CDR3 is built from 16 residues. Germline values: CDR1 SGHTA, CDR2 FQGNSA. The CDR3 DNA sequence: TGTGCCAGCAGCTTAATGCCTCAGCCCGGAGGCTACGAGCAGTACTTC. Translating gives CASSLMPQPGGYEQYF.

The V and J genes are TRBV28 and TRBJ2-3; TRBD1 is a possible D gene (6 bases). The CDR3 contains 13 residues. CDR1 and CDR2 from the germline V gene are MDHEN and SYDVKM. The V and J ends lost 3 bases and 4 bases respectively, with 8 bases between them. CDR3 region: CASSLGAPDTQYF. In DNA form, the CDR3 reads TGTGCCAGCAGTTTGGGGGCCCCAGATACGCAGTATTTT.

V and J are TRBV30 and TRBJ2-7; 12 bases line up with TRBD2. V trimming: 2 bases; J trimming: 6 bases; junction bases outside the gene matches: 5. Per germline, CDR1 GTSNPN and CDR2 SVGIG (reference sequence). The CDR3 totals 14 residues. The CDR3 DNA reads TGTGCCTGGAGTCTTTTACTAGCGGGAGGCGAGCAGTACTTC. Translated, it gives CAWSLLLAGGEQYF.

This clone was observed once. The chain combines TRBV7-9 with TRBJ2-7; 11 nucleotides match TRBD2. The CDR3 contains 15 residues. Germline CDR1 and CDR2: SEHNR and FQNEAQ (reference sequence). Trimming took 5 bases from V and 2 from J; bases not matched to a gene: 5. DNA for the CDR3: TGTGCCAGCAGCCTCCCGACTAGCGGGGCCTACGAGCAGTACTTC. This codes for CASSLPTSGAYEQYF. Supplemented by reference TRBV7-9 and TRBJ2-7, the full variable domain reads DTGVSQNPRHKITKRGQNVTFRCDPISEHNRLYWYRQTLGQGPEFLTYFQNEAQLEKSRLLSDRFSAERPKGSFSTLEIQRTEQGDSAMYLCASSLPTSGAYEQYFGPGTRLTVT.

The rearrangement joins TRBV6-4 to TRBJ1-2, with 8 positions matching TRBD1. CDR1 is MRHNA, CDR2 SNTAGT, per germline. J lost 6 bases, V lost 2 bases, and 8 bases had no gene match. The length of the CDR3 is 15 residues. The CDR3 protein is CASSDPGQGAHGYTF. The DNA of the CDR3 is TGTGCCAGCAGTGACCCCGGTCAGGGGGCCCATGGCTACACCTTC.

The chain combines TRBV11-3 with TRBJ2-5; no firm D call. Germline CDR1 reads SGHNT; CDR2 reads YENEEA. The CDR3 covers 14 residues. Trimming shortened V by 3 bases and J by 5 bases, and 13 bases separated the two germline ends. DNA of the CDR3: TGTGCCAGCAGCTTGTCCCCGAATCGGGAGACCCAGTACTTC. Translated: CASSLSPNRETQYF.

The V and J genes are TRBV6-1 and TRBJ1-5, with D unresolved. The germline V gene encodes CDR1 MNHNS and CDR2 SASEGT. The V gene lost 3 bases and the J gene lost 5 bases, with 2 bases spanning the gap. The CDR3 is 11 amino acids. Here the CDR3 reads CASSDDQPQHF. CDR3 DNA sequence: TGTGCCAGCAGTGACGATCAGCCCCAGCATTTT.

V gene TRBV6-5 combines with J gene TRBJ1-6; D ambiguous. This CDR3 spans 16 amino acids. V was clipped by 1 base and J by 4 bases, with 11 bases between them. Germline V gene lookup returns CDR1 MNHEY and CDR2 SVGAGI. CDR3 DNA: TGTGCCAGCAGTTACTTCGATGACAATTATAATTCACCCCTCCACTTT. Encoded protein: CASSYFDDNYNSPLHF.